Given below is one TCR beta chain in context. This CDR3 has 13 amino acids. V was shortened by 6 bases and J by 2 bases, with 8 bases between the two germline ends. From germline, CDR1 is SGHVS and CDR2 FNYEAQ. This sample stems from a study of control samples from healthy donors and cancer patients. The method was immunoSEQ multiplex PCR; TCRdb's version includes in-frame clones alone and lacks a portion of them. The sample carries about 120,000 clones, around nine tenths recorded once. The chain uses TRBV7-6 and TRBJ1-5, with D hard to call. The TCR originated in a woman in her sixties with lung cancer. The sequencing input was PBMCs. The CDR3 DNA sequence: TGTGCCAGCAGTACGGAACGCAATCAGCCCCAGCATTTT. It translates to CASSTERNQPQHF.